Given below is one T cell receptor beta chain in context. Its target is unknown. At one boundary the junction diverges from the germline segment, which might be a read error. TCRbeta libraries were built with three rounds of nested PCR, modified from ARM-PCR. TCRdb called the multiplex PCR reads again in MiXCR, with one record for every CDR3 protein. The sample records about 140,000 distinct CDR3 sequences, around 61% being singletons. This sample's RNA came from whole unsorted tissue. The sample comes from a study of tumor and adjacent non-tumor tissue in lung cancer. Notes on the study in general: Compared with tumor, normal lung showed significantly lower TCR diversity.

The germline gives CDR1 SGHNT, CDR2 YENEEA. The CDR3 has 15 residues. This chain uses TRBV11-3 with TRBJ2-7, with TRBD2 matching over 7 bases. The source is a man aged 60 to 69 with small cell lung cancer. The sample comprised lung tumor tissue. The CDR3 coding sequence is TGTGTCAGCATCTTACGCGGACTAGTGGGCTACGATCAGTACTTC. Translated, it gives CVSILRGLVGYDQYF.